This TCR beta chain derives from a study of blood T cell repertoires in COVID-19. For the study at large: COVID-19 samples from acute and convalescent phases originated in the United States, Italy and Spain.

How the authors handled the data: Amplification from reference gene primers served as the basis for estimated nucleated cell counts. Using immunoSEQ multiplex PCR, the repertoire was profiled, and TCRdb retains in-frame clones only, with some absent. V and J calls and clone size come straight from that table; D and trimming were deduced from the DNA. There are some 50,000 clones in the sample; around 86% occur only once, and approximately 5% lies in the top ten. Germline loops: CDR1 KGHDR, CDR2 SFDVKD. V dropped 4 bases and J dropped 2 bases, with 11 bases sitting between them. The CDR3 loop spans 14 amino acids.

The sample taken for sequencing was peripheral blood. The receptor was derived from a human donor in a cohort sampled during active COVID-19. The V call is TRBV24-1, the J call TRBJ2-7, with TRBD2 as a possible D gene (6 bases). Here the CDR3 DNA reads TGTGCCACCAGTGACAACCGGGGGACCTACGAGCAGTACTTC. Its protein is CATSDNRGTYEQYF.